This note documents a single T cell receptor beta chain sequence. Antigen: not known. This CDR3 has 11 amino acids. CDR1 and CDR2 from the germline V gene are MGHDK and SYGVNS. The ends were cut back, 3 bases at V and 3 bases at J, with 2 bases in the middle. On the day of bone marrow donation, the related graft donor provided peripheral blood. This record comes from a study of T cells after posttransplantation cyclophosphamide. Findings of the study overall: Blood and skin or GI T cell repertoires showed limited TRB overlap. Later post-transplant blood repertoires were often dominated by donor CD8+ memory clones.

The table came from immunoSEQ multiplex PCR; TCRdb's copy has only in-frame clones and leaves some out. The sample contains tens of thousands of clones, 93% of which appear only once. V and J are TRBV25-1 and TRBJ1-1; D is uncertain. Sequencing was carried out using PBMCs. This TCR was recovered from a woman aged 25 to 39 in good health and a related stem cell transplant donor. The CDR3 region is CASSEHTEAFF. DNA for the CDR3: TGTGCCAGCAGTGAGCACACTGAAGCTTTCTTT.